The 3 T cell receptor beta chains reported below all come from one sample, sequenced in a study of graft-versus-host responses after intestinal transplantation. Their antigens remain unidentified. Profiled with immunoSEQ multiplex PCR; TCRdb holds only in-frame clones, not every one. The sample lists tens of thousands of clones; roughly 89% were seen once. The sequencing used unstimulated CD4+ T cells sorted from spleen or lymph node cells, collected before intestinal transplant. All receptors come from a human donor who received an intestinal transplant.

In this sample, this clone turned up once. The chain carries TRBV5-6 and TRBJ2-7; 7 bases map to TRBD1. Germline V gene data show CDR1 as SGHDT and CDR2 as YYEEEE. CDR3 length: 15 amino acids. Trimming at V came to 5 bases and at J to 5 bases, leaving 13 bases not matched to a gene. The CDR3 protein is CASRAGPTGIDEQYF. The CDR3 nucleotides are TGTGCCAGCAGGGCCGGACCGACAGGGATTGACGAGCAGTACTTC.

J is TRBJ2-7 and V is TRBV6-5, with 7 bases aligning to TRBD1. Germline V gene lookup returns CDR1 MNHEY and CDR2 SVGAGI. The CDR3 runs 15 residues. J gave up 3 bases and V 2 bases, and 7 bases lay outside the gene matches. The CDR3 is CASSYHPDRNYEQYF. CDR3 bases: TGTGCCAGCAGTTACCACCCGGACAGGAACTACGAGCAGTACTTC.

This chain links TRBV2 with TRBJ2-1, with no clear D. Germline CDR1 SNHLY, CDR2 FYNNEI. V was trimmed by 6 bases and J by 2 bases, leaving 20 bases between them. This CDR3 region has 17 residues. The CDR3 reads CASSAVPLGRTYNEQFF. CDR3 bases: TGTGCCAGCAGCGCCGTCCCCCTGGGCAGGACCTACAATGAGCAGTTCTTC.